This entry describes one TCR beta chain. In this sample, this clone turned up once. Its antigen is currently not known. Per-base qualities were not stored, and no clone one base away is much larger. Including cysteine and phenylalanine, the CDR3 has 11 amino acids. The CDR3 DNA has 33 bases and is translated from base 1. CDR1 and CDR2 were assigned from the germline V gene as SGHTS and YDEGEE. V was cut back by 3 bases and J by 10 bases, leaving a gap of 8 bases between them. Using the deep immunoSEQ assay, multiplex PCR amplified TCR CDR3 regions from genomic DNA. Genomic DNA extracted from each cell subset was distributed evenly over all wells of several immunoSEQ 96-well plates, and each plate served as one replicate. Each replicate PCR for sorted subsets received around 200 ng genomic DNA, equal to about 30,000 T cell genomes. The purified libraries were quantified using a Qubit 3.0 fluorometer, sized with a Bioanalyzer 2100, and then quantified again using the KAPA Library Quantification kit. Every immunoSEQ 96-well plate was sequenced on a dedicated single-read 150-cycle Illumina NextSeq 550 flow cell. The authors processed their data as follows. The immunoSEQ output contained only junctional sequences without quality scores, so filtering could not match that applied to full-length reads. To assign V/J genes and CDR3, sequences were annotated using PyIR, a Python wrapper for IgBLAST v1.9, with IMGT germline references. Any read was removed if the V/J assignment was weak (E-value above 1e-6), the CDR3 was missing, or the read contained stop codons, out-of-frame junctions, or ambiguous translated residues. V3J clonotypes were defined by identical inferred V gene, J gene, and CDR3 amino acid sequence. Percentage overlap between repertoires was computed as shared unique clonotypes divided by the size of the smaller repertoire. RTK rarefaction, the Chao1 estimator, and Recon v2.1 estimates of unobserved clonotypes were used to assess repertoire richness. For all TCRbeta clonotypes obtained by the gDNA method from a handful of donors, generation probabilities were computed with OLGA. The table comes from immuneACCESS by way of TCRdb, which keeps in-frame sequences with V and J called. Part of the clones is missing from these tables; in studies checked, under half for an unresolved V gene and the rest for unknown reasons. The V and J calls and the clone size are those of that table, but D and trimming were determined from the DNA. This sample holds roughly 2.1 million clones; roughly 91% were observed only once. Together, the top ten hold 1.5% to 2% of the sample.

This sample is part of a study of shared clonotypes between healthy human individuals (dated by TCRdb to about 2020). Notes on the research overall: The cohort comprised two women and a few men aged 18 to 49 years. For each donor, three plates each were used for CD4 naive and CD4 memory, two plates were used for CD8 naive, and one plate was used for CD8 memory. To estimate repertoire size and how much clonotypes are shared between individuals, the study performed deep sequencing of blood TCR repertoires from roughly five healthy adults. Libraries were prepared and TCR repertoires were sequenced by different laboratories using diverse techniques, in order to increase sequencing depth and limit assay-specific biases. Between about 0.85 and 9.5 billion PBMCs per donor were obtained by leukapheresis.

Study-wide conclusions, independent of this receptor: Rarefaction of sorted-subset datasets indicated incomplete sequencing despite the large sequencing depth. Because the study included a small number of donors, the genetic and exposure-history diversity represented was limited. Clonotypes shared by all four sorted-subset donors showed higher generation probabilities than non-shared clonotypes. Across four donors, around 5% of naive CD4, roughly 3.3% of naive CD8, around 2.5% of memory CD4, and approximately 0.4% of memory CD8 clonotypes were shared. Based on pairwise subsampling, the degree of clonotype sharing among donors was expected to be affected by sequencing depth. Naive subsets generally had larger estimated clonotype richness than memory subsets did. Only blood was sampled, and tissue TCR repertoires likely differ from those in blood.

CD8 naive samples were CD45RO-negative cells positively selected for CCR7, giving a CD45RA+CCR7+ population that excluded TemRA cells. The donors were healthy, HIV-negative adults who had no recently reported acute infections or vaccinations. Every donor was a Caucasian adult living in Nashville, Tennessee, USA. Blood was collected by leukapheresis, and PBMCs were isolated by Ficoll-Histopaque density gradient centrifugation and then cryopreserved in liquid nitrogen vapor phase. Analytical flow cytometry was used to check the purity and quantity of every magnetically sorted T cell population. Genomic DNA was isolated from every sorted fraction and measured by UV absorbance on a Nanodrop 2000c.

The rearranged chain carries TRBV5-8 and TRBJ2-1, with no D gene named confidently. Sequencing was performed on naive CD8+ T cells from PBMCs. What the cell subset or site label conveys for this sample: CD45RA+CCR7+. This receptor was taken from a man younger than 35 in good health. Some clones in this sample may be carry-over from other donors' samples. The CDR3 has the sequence CASSWPYEQFF. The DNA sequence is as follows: TGTGCCAGCAGCTGGCCCTACGAGCAGTTCTTC. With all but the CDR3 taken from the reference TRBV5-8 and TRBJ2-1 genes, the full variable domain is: EAGVTQSPTHLIKTRGQQATLRCSPISGHTSVYWYQQALGLGLQFLLWYDEGEERNRGNFPPRFSGRQFPNYSSELNVNALELEDSALYLCASSWPYEQFFGPGTRLTVL.